Below are 29 T cell receptor beta chains sequenced from a single sample in a study of cytomegalovirus exposure and HLA in healthy donors. The PCR made use of 60 Vbeta and 13 Jbeta primers. Method: immunoSEQ multiplex PCR; TCRdb's copy keeps in-frame clones and lacks some. The sample has under 300,000 clones; 85% to 95% are singletons. Source material: PBMCs. The source is a girl aged 2 to 9 in good health and CMV-seronegative.

This sequence joins TRBV6-5 and TRBJ2-1; 9 nucleotides align to TRBD2. Germline lookup yields CDR1 MNHEY and CDR2 SVGAGI. CDR3 size: 14 residues. V trimming: 4 bases; J trimming: 6 bases; junction bases outside the gene matches: 4. The CDR3 protein is CASSLLAGINEQFF. CDR3 nucleotide sequence: TGTGCCAGCAGTTTACTAGCGGGCATCAATGAGCAGTTCTTC.

The chain uses TRBV2 and TRBJ1-5, with a tentative D call TRBD1 (5 bases). The CDR3 is 15 amino acids. Germline V gene data show CDR1 as SNHLY and CDR2 as FYNNEI. V shed 1 base and J shed 4 bases, with 11 bases lying between them. CDR3 coding DNA: TGTGCCAGCAGTGAAGTCCAGGGAGGAAATCAGCCCCAGCATTTT. This gives the protein CASSEVQGGNQPQHF.

This sequence joins TRBV19 and TRBJ2-3, with 7 bases lining up with TRBD2. The CDR3 consists of 15 residues. With V trimmed by 3 bases and J by 2 bases, 5 bases remained unmatched. CDR1 and CDR2 from the germline V gene are LNHDA and SQIVND (reference sequence). The CDR3 DNA reads TGTGCCAGTAGTATTAGTCTAGCGGACACAGATACGCAGTATTTT. Its translation is CASSISLADTDTQYF.

This chain connects TRBV4-2 to TRBJ1-4; a possible D gene is TRBD1 (6 bases). This CDR3 region has 16 residues. V was cut by 0 bases and J by 8 bases, with 16 bases left in between. Germline lookup yields CDR1 LGHNA and CDR2 YNFKEQ. CDR3 amino acids: CASSQEYRGNDEKLFF. The CDR3 DNA sequence: TGTGCCAGCAGCCAAGAGTATAGGGGGAATGACGAAAAACTGTTTTTT.

This chain uses TRBV15 with TRBJ1-5, with D possibly matching TRBD1 (6 bases). The germline CDR1 and CDR2 sequences are LNHNV and YYDKDF (reference sequence). V lost 1 base and J 5 bases, leaving 9 bases between the germline ends. This CDR3 contains 14 residues. CDR3 in amino acids: CATSRAGADQPQHF. CDR3 DNA: TGTGCCACCAGCAGAGCAGGGGCGGATCAGCCCCAGCATTTT.

V and J are TRBV7-2 and TRBJ1-5; D gene ambiguous. V dropped 0 bases and J dropped 7 bases, with 16 bases sitting between them. This CDR3 has 16 residues. The germline CDR1 and CDR2 sequences are SGHTA and FQGNSA. The CDR3 reads CASSLATTPRSQPQHF. Written as DNA, the CDR3 is TGTGCCAGCAGCTTAGCGACGACTCCTCGTTCCCAGCCCCAGCATTTT.

This clone appeared once. The chain has TRBV19 and TRBJ2-7; 7 nucleotides line up with TRBD2. Germline V gives CDR1 LNHDA, CDR2 SQIVND (reference sequence). This CDR3 has 14 residues. The V and J ends lost 1 base and 2 bases, in that order; junction bases with no gene match: 2. CDR3 region: CASSIVAGAYEQYF. In DNA, the CDR3 is TGTGCCAGTAGTATAGTGGCGGGAGCCTACGAGCAGTACTTC.

V and J are TRBV7-9 and TRBJ2-1; 13 positions agree with TRBD2. Germline lookup yields CDR1 SEHNR and CDR2 FQNEAQ (reference sequence). V shed 4 bases and J 5 bases; nucleotides not matched to a gene: 2. This CDR3 contains 15 residues. The CDR3 region has the DNA TGTGCCAGCAGCTCCGGACTAGCGGGAGACAATGAGCAGTTCTTC. Encoded protein: CASSSGLAGDNEQFF.

The gene calls are TRBV11-2 and TRBJ2-3; no definite D call. The CDR3 has 16 amino acids. CDR1 and CDR2 from the germline V gene are SGHAT and FQNNGV. V lost 0 bases, J lost 0 bases, and 10 bases lay in between. The CDR3 sequence: CASSLDVGGSTDTQYF. The CDR3 DNA sequence: TGTGCCAGCAGCTTAGACGTAGGCGGTAGCACAGATACGCAGTATTTT.

The chain couples TRBV5-1 to TRBJ2-3; D might be TRBD1 (5 bases). This CDR3 is 15 amino acids long. The V end lost 3 bases, the J end lost 4 bases, and 15 bases lay between the germline ends. Germline V gene sequence: CDR1 SGHRS, CDR2 YFSETQ. The CDR3, as DNA: TGCGCCAGCAGCTCCACAGGAAAGCCCTCAGATACGCAGTATTTT. As protein: CASSSTGKPSDTQYF.

The DNA of the CDR3 is TGTGCCAGCAGTGTCTTTGGGACAGCTAATGAAAAACTGTTTTTT. Translating it yields CASSVFGTANEKLFF. The genes are TRBV6-1 and TRBJ1-4; TRBD1 aligns across 7 bases. Germline trimming cut 4 bases from V and 3 bases from J; bases unmatched to any gene: 5. CDR3 size: 15 residues. Germline assignment: CDR1 MNHNS and CDR2 SASEGT.

The chain combines TRBV5-1 with TRBJ2-7; no definite D call. The CDR3 is 13 residues long. Germline V gene data show CDR1 as SGHRS and CDR2 as YFSETQ. The germline V and J ends were trimmed by 0 bases and 4 bases, with 8 bases remaining between them. In DNA form, the CDR3 reads TGCGCCAGCAGCTTGGGCGGCGGATACGAGCAGTACTTC. It encodes CASSLGGGYEQYF.

The J gene is TRBJ2-7, the V gene TRBV5-6; maybe TRBD1 (6 bases). Trimming removed 4 bases from V and 4 bases from J, with 12 bases in between. Per the germline V gene, CDR1 is SGHDT and CDR2 is YYEEEE. The CDR3 runs to 13 residues. CDR3 sequence (DNA): TGTGCCAGCAGCCGAAAAGGGGGTTACGAGCAGTACTTC. This gives the protein CASSRKGGYEQYF.

As to this clone: The junction and the germline gene differ at one end; a read error may be behind it. In DNA form, the CDR3 reads TGTGCCAGCAGGGGGACAGGGGAATTCGGGAGCCTCGACTTC. It codes for CASRGTGEFGSLDF. This chain uses TRBV2 with TRBJ2-4; 10 bases are shared with TRBD1. The length of the CDR3 is 14 residues. Per the germline V gene, CDR1 is SNHLY and CDR2 is FYNNEI.

The V and J genes are TRBV5-1 and TRBJ2-7, with D uncertain. The V and J ends lost 4 bases and 3 bases respectively, with 8 bases between them. Germline lookup yields CDR1 SGHRS and CDR2 YFSETQ. This CDR3 is 12 amino acids long. The CDR3 region has the DNA TGCGCCAGCAGCAAAAAGAGCTACGAGCAGTACTTC. Its translation is CASSKKSYEQYF.

The V call is TRBV27, the J call TRBJ1-6, with D uncertain. From germline, CDR1 is MNHEY and CDR2 SMNVEV (reference sequence). V was clipped by 4 bases and J by 0 bases, with 10 bases between them. This CDR3 contains 16 residues. CDR3 in amino acids: CASSSLPSSYNSPLHF. CDR3 nucleotide sequence: TGTGCCAGCAGTTCGCTCCCGAGCTCCTATAATTCACCCCTCCACTTT.

The chain recombines TRBV10-1 with TRBJ2-7, with 8 bases fitting TRBD2. J was trimmed by 5 bases and V by 6 bases; bases with no gene match: 12. This CDR3 has 15 amino acids. Germline assignment: CDR1 WNHNN and CDR2 SYGVQD (reference sequence). In DNA form, the CDR3 reads TGCGCCAGCAGCCGAGTCGGGCTAGCGGGTGACGAGCAGTACTTC. It translates to CASSRVGLAGDEQYF.

This chain connects TRBV5-4 to TRBJ2-5; TRBD1 matches at 11 bases. Trimming cost V 2 bases and J 8 bases; bases outside gene matches: 11. The CDR3 consists of 16 residues. Germline CDR1 and CDR2: SGHNT and YYREEE (reference sequence). The CDR3 here is CASSLPGQGATGTQYF. CDR3 sequence (DNA): TGTGCCAGCAGCTTACCAGGACAGGGGGCGACAGGAACCCAGTACTTC.

The chain employs TRBV6-6 and TRBJ2-3, with D maybe TRBD2 (6 bases). The germline V gene has CDR1 MNHNY and CDR2 SVGAGI (reference sequence). Trimming stripped 4 bases from V and 2 bases from J, with 13 bases between. The CDR3 length is 15 residues. DNA of the CDR3: TGTGCCAGCAGTTGGATCGCGGGGAACACAGATACGCAGTATTTT. Translation: CASSWIAGNTDTQYF.

The rearrangement joins TRBV6-5 to TRBJ2-7; D gene uncertain. CDR1 is MNHEY, CDR2 SVGAGI, per germline. V lost 3 bases to trimming and J lost 5 bases, with 14 bases between them. The CDR3 runs 14 residues. The CDR3 spells CASSYRQSAHEQYF. The CDR3 coding sequence is TGTGCCAGCAGTTATAGGCAGTCAGCGCACGAGCAGTACTTC.

The chain employs TRBV13 and TRBJ2-1; possibly TRBD2 for D (5 bases). V was clipped by 8 bases and J by 8 bases, with 13 bases between them. From germline, CDR1 is PRHDT and CDR2 FYEKMQ (reference sequence). The CDR3 contains 12 residues. DNA of the CDR3: TGTGCCAGCCGAGGGATAGTGTATGAGCAGTTCTTC. As protein: CASRGIVYEQFF.

This chain connects TRBV5-1 to TRBJ2-3, with a tentative D call TRBD1 (5 bases). The V end was cut by 2 bases, the J end by 5 bases, with 12 bases between. The CDR3 covers 14 residues. Germline assignment: CDR1 SGHRS and CDR2 YFSETQ. This chain's CDR3 is CASSFKGFGDTQYF. In nucleotides, the CDR3 is TGCGCCAGCAGCTTTAAGGGGTTCGGAGATACGCAGTATTTT.

The genes are TRBV18 and TRBJ1-5; possibly TRBD1 for D (5 bases). The length of the CDR3 is 14 residues. Germline V gene sequence: CDR1 KGHSH, CDR2 LQKENI. V lost 2 bases, J lost 5 bases, and 10 bases lay in between. CDR3 residues: CASSPGGGDQPQHF. The CDR3, as DNA: TGTGCCAGCTCACCAGGCGGGGGGGATCAGCCCCAGCATTTT. Filled out from reference TRBV18 and TRBJ1-5, the complete variable domain reads NAGVMQNPRHLVRRRGQEARLRCSPMKGHSHVYWYRQLPEEGLKFMVYLQKENIIDESGMPKERFSAEFPKEGPSILRIQQVVRGDSAAYFCASSPGGGDQPQHFGDGTRLSIL.

The chain is built from TRBV18 and TRBJ1-2, with D possibly matching TRBD1 (6 bases). Germline lookup yields CDR1 KGHSH and CDR2 LQKENI. Deletions cut 3 bases from V and 2 bases from J, with 22 bases between. This CDR3 spans 18 amino acids. In nucleotides, the CDR3 is TGTGCCAGCTCACCGCTAGGACAGTCATACGCCCTAAACTATGGCTACACCTTC. Translating it yields CASSPLGQSYALNYGYTF. Looking up the rest from reference TRBV18 and TRBJ1-2 gives the full variable domain: NAGVMQNPRHLVRRRGQEARLRCSPMKGHSHVYWYRQLPEEGLKFMVYLQKENIIDESGMPKERFSAEFPKEGPSILRIQQVVRGDSAAYFCASSPLGQSYALNYGYTFGSGTRLTVV.

The rearrangement joins TRBV18 to TRBJ2-1; a possible D gene is TRBD2 (7 bases). The CDR3 runs to 16 residues. The germline V gene encodes CDR1 KGHSH and CDR2 LQKENI. Between the trimmed V and J ends, which lost 2 bases and 6 bases, there was a span of 17 bases. CDR3 loop: CASSPITGGRGNEQFF. The DNA of the CDR3 is TGTGCCAGCTCACCAATTACGGGGGGCAGGGGCAATGAGCAGTTCTTC.

This chain links TRBV14 with TRBJ2-2; TRBD2 agrees at 8 bases. CDR3 size: 16 residues. V lost 2 bases and J lost 1; bases outside the gene matches: 3. The germline CDR1 and CDR2 sequences are SGHDN and FVKESK. CDR3 nucleotides: TGTGCCAGCAGCCAAACAAGCGGGAGGAACACCGGGGAGCTGTTTTTT. Translated: CASSQTSGRNTGELFF.

V is TRBV19 and J is TRBJ1-2; 10 positions match TRBD1. Per the germline V gene, CDR1 is LNHDA and CDR2 is SQIVND (reference sequence). The CDR3 totals 15 residues. After removal of 7 bases from V and 8 bases from J, the junction contained 13 bases not matched to a gene. In nucleotides, the CDR3 is TGTGCCAGTATGGTGGGACAGGGGATTTACGGCGGCTACACCTTC. Translating it yields CASMVGQGIYGGYTF. Full variable domain (rest looked up from reference TRBV19 and TRBJ1-2): DGGITQSPKYLFRKEGQNVTLSCEQNLNHDAMYWYRQDPGQGLRLIYYSQIVNDFQKGDIAEGYSVSREKKESFPLTVTSAQKNPTAFYLCASMVGQGIYGGYTFGSGTRLTVV.

For this clone: Because it lacks the conserved phenylalanine or tryptophan at the end, this CDR3 is likely a read error. This chain joins TRBV4-2 and TRBJ2-7; 10 bases match TRBD2. In germline, CDR1 is LGHNA, CDR2 YNFKEQ. V lost 2 bases and J lost 2; bases outside the gene matches: 9. The CDR3 runs to 17 residues. CDR3 bases: TGTGCCAGCAGCCAATACCCAACAGCGGGAGGGCCCTACGAGCAGTACCTC. Its protein product is CASSQYPTAGGPYEQYL.

The V and J genes are TRBV5-6 and TRBJ2-5; 11 positions match TRBD1. There are 13 residues in the CDR3. The trim removed 4 bases at V and 5 bases at J, leaving 1 base unmatched. CDR1 and CDR2 (germline): SGHDT, YYEEEE. The CDR3 loop reads CASSRTGGETQYF. DNA of the CDR3: TGTGCCAGCAGCAGGACAGGGGGCGAGACCCAGTACTTC.